Listed below are T cell receptor beta chains from one sample, sequenced in a study of blood T cell repertoires in COVID-19. Measured with immunoSEQ multiplex PCR; TCRdb has only the in-frame clones, and not every one. Found here are 350,000 or so clones, 88% of them singletons; the top ten hold 1.5% to 2%. The sequenced material came from peripheral blood. Receptors originate from a woman in her twenties or thirties with COVID-19, enrolled during active disease. Both conserved end residues are part of each CDR3. The D gene is left open where the match is weak. Some rows mark clone size as missing; the rest say once, few, many or name a class of expanded clone.

>NA|TRBD1|TRBJ2-2|TRBV5-1
CASSLETGFTGELFF
TGCGCCAGCAGCCTAGAGACAGGGTTCACCGGGGAGCTGTTTTTT
>NA|NA|TRBJ1-1|TRBV30
CAWSVGTQEAFF
TGTGCCTGGAGTGTTGGGACTCAGGAAGCTTTCTTT
>once|NA|TRBJ1-1|TRBV6-5
CASSYSITGNTEAFF
TGTGCCAGCAGTTACTCGATCACAGGGAACACTGAAGCTTTCTTT
>NA|NA|TRBJ1-2|TRBV7-9
CASSPSSLYGYTF
TGTGCCAGCAGCCCCAGTTCCCTCTATGGCTACACCTTC
>NA|NA|TRBJ1-2|TRBV10-1
CASSTSDRTDGYTF
NA
>NA|TRBD2|TRBJ2-1|TRBV7-2
CASSLRLGGGNEQFF
TGTGCCAGCAGCTTAAGGCTCGGCGGGGGCAATGAGCAGTTCTTC
>once|NA|TRBJ1-1|TRBV3-1/TRBV3-2
CATTIRGQDTEAFF
TGTGCCACCACGATCCGGGGTCAGGACACTGAAGCTTTCTTT
>NA|TRBD1|TRBJ1-1|TRBV13
CASRAGGNTEAFF
TGTGCCAGCAGGGCAGGGGGGAACACTGAAGCTTTCTTT
>few|NA|TRBJ1-2|TRBV19
CASSIAGNYGYTF
TGTGCCAGTAGTATAGCAGGGAACTATGGCTACACCTTC
>NA|TRBD1|TRBJ1-5|TRBV7-8
CASSYRQGLMGNQPQHF
TGTGCCAGCAGCTACCGACAGGGCCTCATGGGCAATCAGCCCCAGCATTTT
>NA|NA|TRBJ2-3|TRBV7-6
CASSLNLALTDTQYF
TGTGCCAGCAGCTTAAATCTAGCCCTCACAGATACGCAGTATTTT
>once|TRBD1|TRBJ2-2|TRBV11-3
CASSTTGAGELFF
TGTGCCAGCAGCACCACAGGGGCCGGGGAGCTGTTTTTT
>NA|NA|TRBJ2-7|TRBV4-1
CASSRGDSTGEQYF
TGCGCCAGCAGCCGAGGAGACTCCACCGGCGAGCAGTACTTC
>NA|TRBD1|TRBJ1-1|TRBV19
CASSFRGLITEAFF
TGTGCCAGTAGTTTCAGGGGGCTTATCACTGAAGCTTTCTTT
>NA|TRBD2|TRBJ2-3|TRBV19
CASSIRSGSDTGTQYF
TGTGCCAGTAGTATCCGTAGCGGGTCCGACACAGGTACGCAGTATTTT
>NA|NA|TRBJ2-3|TRBV4-1
CASSQDQRGGKDTQYF
TGCGCCAGCAGCCAAGATCAGAGGGGGGGCAAAGATACGCAGTATTTT
>NA|TRBD2|TRBJ2-3|TRBV15
CATSSTFLAGGQDTQYF
TGTGCCACCAGCAGCACCTTCCTAGCGGGGGGGCAGGATACGCAGTATTTT
>NA|NA|TRBJ1-4|TRBV2
CASRLTAANEKLFF
TGTGCCAGCAGACTGACAGCCGCTAATGAAAAACTGTTTTTT
>NA|TRBD1|TRBJ1-2|TRBV6-5
CASSYGGTANYGYTF
TGTGCCAGCAGTTACGGGGGGACAGCTAACTATGGCTACACCTTC